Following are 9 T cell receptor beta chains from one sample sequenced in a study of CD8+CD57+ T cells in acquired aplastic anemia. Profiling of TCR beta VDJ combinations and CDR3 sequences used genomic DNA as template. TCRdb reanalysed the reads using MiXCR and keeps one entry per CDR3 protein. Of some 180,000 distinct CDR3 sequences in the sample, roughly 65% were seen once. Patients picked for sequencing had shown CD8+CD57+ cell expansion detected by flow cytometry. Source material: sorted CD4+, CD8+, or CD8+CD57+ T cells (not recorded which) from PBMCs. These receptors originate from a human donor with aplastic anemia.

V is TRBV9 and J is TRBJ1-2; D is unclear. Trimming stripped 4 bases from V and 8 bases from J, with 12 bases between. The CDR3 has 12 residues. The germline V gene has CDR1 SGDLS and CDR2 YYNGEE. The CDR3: CASSTGQRGYTF. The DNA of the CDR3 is TGTGCCAGCAGCACGGGTCAAAGGGGCTACACCTTC.

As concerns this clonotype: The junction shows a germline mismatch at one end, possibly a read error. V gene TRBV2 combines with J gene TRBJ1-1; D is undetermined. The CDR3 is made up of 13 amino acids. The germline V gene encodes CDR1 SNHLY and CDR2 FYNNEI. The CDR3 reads CAGRRVIGTEAFF. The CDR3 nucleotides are TGTGCCGGCAGGCGTGTGATTGGCACTGAAGCTTTCTTT.

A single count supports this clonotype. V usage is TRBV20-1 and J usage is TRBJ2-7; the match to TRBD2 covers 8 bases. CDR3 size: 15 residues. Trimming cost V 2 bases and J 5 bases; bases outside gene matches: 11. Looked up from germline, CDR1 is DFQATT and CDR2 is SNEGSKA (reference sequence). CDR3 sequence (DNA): TGCAGTGCTAGACCACCGACTAGCGTCGGGGACGAGCAGTACTTC. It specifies CSARPPTSVGDEQYF.

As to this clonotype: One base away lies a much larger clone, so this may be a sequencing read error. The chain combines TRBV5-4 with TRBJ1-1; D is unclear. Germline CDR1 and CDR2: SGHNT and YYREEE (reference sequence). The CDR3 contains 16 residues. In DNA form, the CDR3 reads TGTGCCAGCAGGTTGGGGTCGGGAAGGGTGAACACTGAAGCTTTCTTT. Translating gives CASRLGSGRVNTEAFF. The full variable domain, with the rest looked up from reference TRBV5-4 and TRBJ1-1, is ETGVTQSPTHLIKTRGQQVTLRCSSQSGHNTVSWYQQALGQGPQFIFQYYREEENGRGNFPPRFSGLQFPNYSSELNVNALELDDSALYLCASRLGSGRVNTEAFFGQGTRLTVV.

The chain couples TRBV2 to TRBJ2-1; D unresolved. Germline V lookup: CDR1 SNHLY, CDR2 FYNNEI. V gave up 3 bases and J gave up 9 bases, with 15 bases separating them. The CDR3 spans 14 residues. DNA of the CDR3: TGTGCCAGCAGTGAGTCGGGTGGGCAGATTGAGCAGTTCTTC. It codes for CASSESGGQIEQFF.

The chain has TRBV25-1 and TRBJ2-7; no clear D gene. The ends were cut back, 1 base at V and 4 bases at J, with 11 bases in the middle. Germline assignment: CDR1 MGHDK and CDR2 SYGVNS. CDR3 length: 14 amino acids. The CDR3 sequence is CASSEFPAAYEQYF. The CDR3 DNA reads TGTGCCAGCAGTGAATTTCCGGCAGCTTACGAGCAGTACTTC.

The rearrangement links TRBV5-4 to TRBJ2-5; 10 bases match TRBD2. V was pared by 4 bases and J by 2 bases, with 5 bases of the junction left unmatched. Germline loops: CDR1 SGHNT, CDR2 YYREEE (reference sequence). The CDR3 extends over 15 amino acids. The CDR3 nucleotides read TGTGCCAGCAGCCTGGGGACTAGCGTACAAGAGACCCAGTACTTC. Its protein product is CASSLGTSVQETQYF.

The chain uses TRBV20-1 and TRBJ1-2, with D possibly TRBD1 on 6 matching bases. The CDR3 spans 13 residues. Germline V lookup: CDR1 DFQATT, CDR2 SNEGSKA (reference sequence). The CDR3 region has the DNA TGCAGGGGGACCGAGGGGGTTAACTATGGCTACACCTTC. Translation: CRGTEGVNYGYTF.

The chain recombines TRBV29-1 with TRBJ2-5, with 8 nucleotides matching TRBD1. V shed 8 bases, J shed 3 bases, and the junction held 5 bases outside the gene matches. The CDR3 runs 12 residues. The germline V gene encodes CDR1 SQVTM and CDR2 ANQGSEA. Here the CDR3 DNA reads TGCAGCAATGTACAGGGGGAAGAGACCCAGTACTTC. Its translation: CSNVQGEETQYF. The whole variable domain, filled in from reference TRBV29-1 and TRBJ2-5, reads SAVISQKPSRDICQRGTSLTIQCQVDSQVTMMFWYRQQPGQSLTLIATANQGSEATYESGFVIDKFPISRPNLTFSTLTVSNMSPEDSSIYLCSNVQGEETQYFGPGTRLLVL.